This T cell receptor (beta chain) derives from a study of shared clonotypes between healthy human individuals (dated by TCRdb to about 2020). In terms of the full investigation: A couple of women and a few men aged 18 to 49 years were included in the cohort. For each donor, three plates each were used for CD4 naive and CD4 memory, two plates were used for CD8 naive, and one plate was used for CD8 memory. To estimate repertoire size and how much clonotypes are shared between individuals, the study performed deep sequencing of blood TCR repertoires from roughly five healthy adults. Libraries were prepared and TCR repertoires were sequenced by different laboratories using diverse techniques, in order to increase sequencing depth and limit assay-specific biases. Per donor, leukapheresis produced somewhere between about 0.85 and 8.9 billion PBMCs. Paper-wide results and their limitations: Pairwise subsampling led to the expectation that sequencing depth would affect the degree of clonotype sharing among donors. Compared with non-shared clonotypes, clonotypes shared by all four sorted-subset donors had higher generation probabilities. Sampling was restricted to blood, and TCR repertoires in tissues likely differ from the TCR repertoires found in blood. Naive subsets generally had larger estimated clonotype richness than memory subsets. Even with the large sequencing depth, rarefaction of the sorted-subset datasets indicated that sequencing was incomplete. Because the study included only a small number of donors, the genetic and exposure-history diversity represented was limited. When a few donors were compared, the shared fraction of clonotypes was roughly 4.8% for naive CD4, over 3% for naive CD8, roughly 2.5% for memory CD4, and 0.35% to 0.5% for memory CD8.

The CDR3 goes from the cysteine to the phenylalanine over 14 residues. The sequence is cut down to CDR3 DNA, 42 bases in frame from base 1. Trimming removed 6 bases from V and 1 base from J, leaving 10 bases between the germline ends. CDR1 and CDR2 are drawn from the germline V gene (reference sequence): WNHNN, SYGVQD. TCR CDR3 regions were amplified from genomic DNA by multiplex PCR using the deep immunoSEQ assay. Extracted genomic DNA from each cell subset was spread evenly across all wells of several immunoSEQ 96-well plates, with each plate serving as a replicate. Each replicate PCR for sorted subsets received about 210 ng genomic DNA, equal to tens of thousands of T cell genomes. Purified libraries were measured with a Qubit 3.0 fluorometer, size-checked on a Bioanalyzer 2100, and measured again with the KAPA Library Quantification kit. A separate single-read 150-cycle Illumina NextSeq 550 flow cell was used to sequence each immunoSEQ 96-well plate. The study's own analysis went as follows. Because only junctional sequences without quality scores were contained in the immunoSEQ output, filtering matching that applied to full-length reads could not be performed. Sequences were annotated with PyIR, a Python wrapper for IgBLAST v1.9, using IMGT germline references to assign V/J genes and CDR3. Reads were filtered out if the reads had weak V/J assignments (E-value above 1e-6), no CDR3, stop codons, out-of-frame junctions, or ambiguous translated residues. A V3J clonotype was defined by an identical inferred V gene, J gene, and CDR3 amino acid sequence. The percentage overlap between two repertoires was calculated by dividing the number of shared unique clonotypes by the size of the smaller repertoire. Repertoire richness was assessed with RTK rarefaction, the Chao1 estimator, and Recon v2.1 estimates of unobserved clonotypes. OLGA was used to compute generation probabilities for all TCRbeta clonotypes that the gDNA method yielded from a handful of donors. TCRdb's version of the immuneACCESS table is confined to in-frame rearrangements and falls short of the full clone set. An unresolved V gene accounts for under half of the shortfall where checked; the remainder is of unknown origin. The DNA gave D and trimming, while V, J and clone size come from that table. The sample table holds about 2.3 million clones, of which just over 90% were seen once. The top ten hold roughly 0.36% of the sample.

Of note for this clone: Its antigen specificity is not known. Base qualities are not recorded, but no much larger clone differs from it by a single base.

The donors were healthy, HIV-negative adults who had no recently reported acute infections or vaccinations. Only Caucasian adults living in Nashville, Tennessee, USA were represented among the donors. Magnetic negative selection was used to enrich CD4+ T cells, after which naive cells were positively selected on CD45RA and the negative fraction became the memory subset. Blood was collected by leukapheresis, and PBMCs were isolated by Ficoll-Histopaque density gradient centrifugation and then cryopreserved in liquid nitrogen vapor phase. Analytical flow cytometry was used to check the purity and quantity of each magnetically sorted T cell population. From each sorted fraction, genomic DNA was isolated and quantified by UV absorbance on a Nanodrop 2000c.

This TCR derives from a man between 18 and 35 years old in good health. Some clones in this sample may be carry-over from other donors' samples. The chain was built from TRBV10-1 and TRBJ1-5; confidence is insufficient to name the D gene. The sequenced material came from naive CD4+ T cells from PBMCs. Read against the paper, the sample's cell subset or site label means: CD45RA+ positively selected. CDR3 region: CASRSLGSNQPQHF. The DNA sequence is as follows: TGCGCCAGCAGGTCCCTAGGGAGCAATCAGCCCCAGCATTTT.